The 17 T cell receptor beta chains below were found in one sample sequenced in a study of blood T cells in healthy people across ages. With a J-beta primer mix and a sample-barcoded 5' primer, a second PCR ran about 6 to 11 cycles. TCRdb ran MiXCR on the 5' RACE reads and lists one entry per CDR3 protein. The data contain 850,000 to 1,300,000 distinct CDR3 sequences, less than 50% of them seen just once; the ten biggest clones take up 18%. Sequenced: blood. These receptors were collected from a woman in her sixties or seventies in good health.

The chain combines TRBV12-3 or TRBV12-4 with TRBJ2-1; 9 bases align to TRBD2. J was trimmed by 5 bases and V by 3 bases; bases with no gene match: 2. This CDR3 spans 14 amino acids. This CDR3 reads CASSFSGGNNEQFF. Here the CDR3 DNA reads TGTGCCAGCAGTTTTAGCGGGGGAAACAATGAGCAGTTCTTC.

This clonotype appeared once. CDR3: CASSLVAGGEYNEQFF. CDR3 sequence (DNA): TGTGCCAGCAGCTTAGTCGCGGGGGGGGAATACAATGAGCAGTTCTTC. The chain recombines TRBV7-9 with TRBJ2-1, with TRBD2 identical over 9 bases. CDR1 is SEHNR and CDR2 is FQNEAQ in the germline V gene (reference sequence). V was pared by 1 base and J by 4 bases, with 5 bases of the junction left unmatched. The CDR3 spans 16 residues.

The DNA for the CDR3 is TGCAGTGCTATAGGGGGGCCGGGAGGCTACACCTTC. Its translation: CSAIGGPGGYTF. The chain joins TRBV20-1 to TRBJ1-2; D is perhaps TRBD1 (6 bases). V was trimmed by 4 bases and J by 8 bases, leaving 14 bases between them. The CDR3 contains 12 residues. Germline lookup yields CDR1 DFQATT and CDR2 SNEGSKA (reference sequence).

V gene TRBV20-1 combines with J gene TRBJ2-1; 7 bases map to TRBD2. CDR1 is DFQATT, CDR2 SNEGSKA, per germline (reference sequence). CDR3 length equals 17 residues. V gave up 1 base and J gave up 9 bases; unmatched junction bases: 18. The CDR3 DNA reads as TGCAGTGCTAGAGCCGGCGGGAGAACCCGTGGGAACGGTGAGCAGTTCTTC. Residues: CSARAGGRTRGNGEQFF.

V is TRBV2 and J is TRBJ2-7, with D possibly matching TRBD2 (6 bases). CDR3 length: 16 residues. CDR1 and CDR2 (germline): SNHLY, FYNNEI. Between the trimmed V and J ends, which lost 7 bases and 5 bases, there was a span of 24 bases. The CDR3 DNA sequence: TGTGCCAGCATCTCGCCGGCGGAGCCCGGGAGTCACGAGCAGTACTTC. As protein: CASISPAEPGSHEQYF.

The rearrangement uses TRBV20-1 and TRBJ2-4, with D possibly being TRBD1 (6 bases). The end of the DNA aligns better with TRBJ2-7, so the J call may be wrong. This CDR3 region has 16 residues. In germline, CDR1 is DFQATT, CDR2 SNEGSKA (reference sequence). The chain's CDR3 is CSARTRDVGTYYEQYF. As DNA, the CDR3 is TGCAGTGCGCGGACACGGGACGTAGGGACATACTACGAGCAGTACTTC.

The V call is TRBV29-1, the J call TRBJ2-1; 8 positions agree with TRBD2. The CDR3 loop spans 13 amino acids. CDR1 and CDR2 (germline): SQVTM, ANQGSEA. Losses at the gene ends were 4 bases for V and 6 bases for J; bases not matched to a gene: 5. CDR3: CSVVTSGPNEQFF. The DNA for the CDR3 is TGCAGCGTTGTAACTAGCGGTCCCAATGAGCAGTTCTTC.

The chain has TRBV5-1 and TRBJ2-2; TRBD1 aligns across 8 bases. V shed 0 bases, J shed 1 base, and the junction held 2 bases outside the gene matches. Germline CDR1 SGHRS, CDR2 YFSETQ. This CDR3 comprises 16 residues. The CDR3 DNA reads as TGCGCCAGCAGCTTGGCGGGACAGGTGAACACCGGGGAGCTGTTTTTT. Protein product: CASSLAGQVNTGELFF.

This clonotype was detected only a few times. The gene calls are TRBV29-1 and TRBJ2-7; 7 bases line up with TRBD1. Germline loops: CDR1 SQVTM, CDR2 ANQGSEA. CDR3 length: 13 residues. J gave up 0 bases and V 6 bases, and 5 bases lay outside the gene matches. The DNA for the CDR3 is TGCAGCGTCCAGAGGGGGCTCTCCTACGAGCAGTACTTC. It codes for CSVQRGLSYEQYF.

V gene TRBV25-1 combines with J gene TRBJ1-6; D gene uncertain. Germline lookup yields CDR1 MGHDK and CDR2 SYGVNS. V lost 7 bases and J lost 8, with 12 bases in between. The CDR3 is 13 residues long. The CDR3 sequence is CASNSYGDSPLHF. CDR3 sequence (DNA): TGTGCCAGCAATTCCTATGGAGATTCACCCCTCCACTTT.

This clonotype came up once. The chain uses TRBV20-1 and TRBJ2-4, with D possibly TRBD2 on 6 matching bases. The DNA end lines up better with TRBJ2-5; the J call may be wrong. This CDR3 comprises 16 residues. Looked up from germline, CDR1 is DFQATT and CDR2 is SNEGSKA (reference sequence). The chain's CDR3 is CSARDPWREEGETQYF. CDR3 coding DNA: TGCAGTGCTAGAGATCCCTGGCGGGAAGAAGGAGAGACCCAGTACTTC.

This chain links TRBV30 with TRBJ2-7; a possible D gene is TRBD1 (6 bases). This CDR3 spans 15 amino acids. Germline values: CDR1 GTSNPN, CDR2 SVGIG (reference sequence). Trimming removed 0 bases from V and 0 bases from J, with 12 bases in between. The CDR3 sequence: CAWSVFGGPSYEQYF. The CDR3 DNA sequence: TGTGCCTGGAGTGTTTTTGGGGGCCCCTCCTACGAGCAGTACTTC.

This chain links TRBV6-1 with TRBJ2-5, with 8 positions matching TRBD2. V was clipped by 7 bases and J by 2 bases; unmatched bases: 6. The CDR3 loop spans 14 amino acids. Per germline, CDR1 MNHNS and CDR2 SASEGT. CDR3 protein: CASKRGTAQETQYF. CDR3 DNA: TGTGCCAGCAAGCGGGGGACCGCTCAAGAGACCCAGTACTTC.

The J gene is TRBJ2-5, the V gene TRBV5-5, with D possibly being TRBD2 (5 bases). The last part of the DNA fits TRBJ2-7 better; the J call may be wrong. The germline CDR1 and CDR2 sequences are SGHKS and YYEKEE (reference sequence). The CDR3 covers 14 residues. The CDR3: CASRSQRGPHEQYF. For the CDR3, the DNA is TGTGCCAGCAGATCCCAGAGAGGGCCCCACGAGCAGTACTTC.

The chain carries TRBV2 and TRBJ2-1; 10 bases are a match to TRBD2. In germline, CDR1 is SNHLY, CDR2 FYNNEI. This CDR3 is built from 14 residues. The ends lost 7 bases at V and 4 bases at J; junction bases unmatched: 4. CDR3 loop: CASTGTSAYNEQFF. In DNA form, the CDR3 reads TGTGCCAGCACGGGGACTAGCGCTTACAATGAGCAGTTCTTC.

This clonotype was picked up many times. This chain links TRBV7-2 with TRBJ2-1; D uncertain. The CDR3 contains 13 residues. The V end was cut by 6 bases, the J end by 4 bases, with 10 bases between. Germline assignment: CDR1 SGHTA and CDR2 FQGNSA. CDR3 bases: TGTGCCAGCAGTTACGACTTATACAATGAGCAGTTCTTC. It encodes CASSYDLYNEQFF.

This chain uses TRBV20-1 with TRBJ2-5; D not resolved. CDR1 DFQATT and CDR2 SNEGSKA come from the germline V gene (reference sequence). Between the trimmed V and J ends, which lost 4 bases and 5 bases, there was a span of 17 bases. This CDR3 comprises 14 residues. In DNA, the CDR3 is TGCAGTGCTATCTCCGGGCCCCGATGGGAGACCCAGTACTTC. Translation: CSAISGPRWETQYF.